These 7 T cell receptor beta chains came from one sample sequenced in a study of beta chain features in type 1 diabetes. TCRB transcripts that were expressed got sequenced, as all of the isolated RNA had been reverse transcribed. The method was immunoSEQ multiplex PCR; TCRdb's version includes in-frame clones alone and lacks a portion of them. Among 200,000 to 300,000 clones, about 30% were seen once, and the ten largest hold approximately 4%. Sequenced input: central memory CD4+ T cells from blood. These receptors were taken from a man under 40 in good health.

The V and J genes are TRBV18 and TRBJ2-7; the match to TRBD1 covers 7 bases. CDR3 length equals 15 residues. Looked up from germline, CDR1 is KGHSH and CDR2 is LQKENI. V shed 4 bases and J 0 bases; nucleotides not matched to a gene: 6. The CDR3 DNA is TGTGCCAGCTCACGGGCCGGGACAGACTCCTACGAGCAGTACTTC. This translates into CASSRAGTDSYEQYF.

This sequence joins TRBV27 and TRBJ2-5; D is tentatively TRBD1 or TRBD2 (5 bases each). The germline CDR1 and CDR2 sequences are MNHEY and SMNVEV (reference sequence). The CDR3 runs 15 residues. Trimming left V 8 bases short and J 1 base short, with 17 bases between. The CDR3 sequence is CASRREGRPQETQYF. The CDR3 DNA reads TGTGCCAGCCGCCGTGAGGGGCGTCCCCAAGAGACCCAGTACTTC.

This clone appeared a few times. The genes are TRBV28 and TRBJ2-4, with D perhaps matching TRBD2 (6 bases). Trimming stripped 7 bases from V and 1 base from J, with 14 bases between. CDR1 and CDR2 from the germline V gene are MDHEN and SYDVKM. This CDR3 is built from 15 residues. This CDR3 reads CASTSLSGAKNIQYF. DNA of the CDR3: TGTGCCAGCACTTCCCTAAGCGGGGCCAAAAACATTCAGTACTTC.

The CDR3 region has the DNA TGTGCCACAGGGGACTGGACAGATACGCAGTATTTT. Its protein is CATGDWTDTQYF. The rearrangement uses TRBV10-3 and TRBJ2-3, with D perhaps being TRBD1 or TRBD2 (6 bases each). This CDR3 spans 12 amino acids. Germline V CDR1 and CDR2: ENHRY, SYGVKD. Trimming cost V 10 bases and J 3 bases, with 11 bases left between them.

CDR3 residues: CASSAGLWETQYF. The CDR3 DNA reads as TGCGCCAGCAGCGCAGGTTTATGGGAGACCCAGTACTTC. V and J are TRBV5-1 and TRBJ2-5; D unclear. CDR1 and CDR2 from the germline V gene are SGHRS and YFSETQ. CDR3 length: 13 residues. Trimming took 4 bases from V and 5 from J, leaving 12 bases between them. Full variable domain (rest looked up from reference TRBV5-1 and TRBJ2-5): KAGVTQTPRYLIKTRGQQVTLSCSPISGHRSVSWYQQTPGQGLQFLFEYFSETQRNKGNFPGRFSGRQFSNSRSEMNVSTLELGDSALYLCASSAGLWETQYFGPGTRLLVL.

V gene TRBV19 combines with J gene TRBJ1-1; a weak D match, TRBD1 (5 bases). CDR1 is LNHDA and CDR2 is SQIVND in the germline V gene (reference sequence). The V and J ends lost 5 bases and 7 bases respectively, with 11 bases between them. The CDR3 sequence is 12 residues long. The CDR3 protein is CASSSRQLEAFF. The CDR3 DNA reads TGTGCCAGTAGTTCCAGACAGCTTGAAGCTTTCTTT. Complete variable domain (other parts from reference TRBV19 and TRBJ1-1): DGGITQSPKYLFRKEGQNVTLSCEQNLNHDAMYWYRQDPGQGLRLIYYSQIVNDFQKGDIAEGYSVSREKKESFPLTVTSAQKNPTAFYLCASSSRQLEAFFGQGTRLTVV.

This clone was counted a few times. The V gene is TRBV14, the J gene TRBJ2-7; 8 nucleotides match TRBD1. With 4 bases clipped from V and 2 bases from J, the junction kept 4 bases outside the gene matches. Germline CDR1 SGHDN, CDR2 FVKESK. The CDR3 length is 14 residues. The CDR3 loop is CASSRTGWTYEQYF. The CDR3 DNA reads TGTGCCAGCAGCCGGACAGGGTGGACCTACGAGCAGTACTTC.